Following are 2 T cell receptor beta chains from one sample sequenced in a study of T cell repertoires in cytomegalovirus infection. These receptors have no known antigen. TCRdb reanalysed the reads using MiXCR and keeps one entry per CDR3 protein. Of 150,000 to 200,000 distinct CDR3 sequences in the sample, 20% to 25% are singletons; the top ten hold under 30%. The sequencing here drew on CD8+ T cells from cultured PBMCs, taken from culture after CMV antigen stimulation. These receptors were collected from a human donor in good health (CMV status not recorded). Some clones in this sample may be carry-over from other donors' samples.

This clonotype was seen a handful of times. The CDR3, as DNA: TGTGCCAGCAGCCCCCGCGCGGGACAGGGGAGGAACACCATATATTTT. Translated, it gives CASSPRAGQGRNTIYF. This chain joins TRBV7-9 and TRBJ1-3, with 10 bases fitting TRBD1. With 5 bases clipped from V and 7 bases from J, the junction kept 11 bases outside the gene matches. The length of the CDR3 is 16 residues. CDR1 and CDR2 (germline): SEHNR, FQNEAQ (reference sequence).

The rearrangement joins TRBV7-8 to TRBJ1-1; D not resolved. The germline CDR1 and CDR2 sequences are SGHVS and FQNEAQ. V was cut by 4 bases and J by 6 bases, with 9 bases left in between. The CDR3 sequence is 12 residues long. CDR3 coding DNA: TGTGCCAGCAGCTCACACAGTGCTGAAGCTTTCTTT. It is translated as CASSSHSAEAFF.